The 12 T cell receptor beta chains below were found in one sample sequenced in a study of blood T cell repertoires in COVID-19. Libraries were prepared by immunoSEQ multiplex PCR; TCRdb keeps only in-frame clonotypes and omits some of them. The data show 180,000 or so clones, with roughly three quarters seen just once and roughly 8.7% held by the top ten. Sequencing was performed on peripheral blood. These receptors all come from a woman aged 50 to 60 with active or convalescent COVID-19.

For the CDR3, the DNA is TGTGCCAGCAGCTCCCCTTCCGGCAGGGTTAGTGGTGGCTACACCTTC. It encodes CASSSPSGRVSGGYTF. The rearrangement joins TRBV5-5 to TRBJ1-2; D is possibly TRBD1 (5 bases). Germline values: CDR1 SGHKS, CDR2 YYEKEE (reference sequence). V was pared by 3 bases and J by 7 bases, with 22 bases between. The CDR3 loop spans 16 amino acids.

The table lists this clone with a few counts. CDR3 bases: TGTGCCAGCAGTGAACAGGGGGGAATCGGGGAGCTGTTTTTT. It yields the protein CASSEQGGIGELFF. The gene calls are TRBV6-1 and TRBJ2-2, with a weak D call TRBD1 (7 bases). CDR3 size: 14 residues. Germline V gene lookup returns CDR1 MNHNS and CDR2 SASEGT. V lost 2 bases and J lost 7, with 11 bases in between.

This clone was seen a few times. The chain employs TRBV2 and TRBJ1-3; TRBD1 agrees at 8 bases. The CDR3 loop spans 16 amino acids. V was clipped by 5 bases and J by 0 bases; unmatched bases: 6. The germline CDR1 and CDR2 sequences are SNHLY and FYNNEI. CDR3 DNA sequence: TGTGCCAGCAGTCCGGACAGGGCCTTCTCTGGAAACACCATATATTTT. The encoded protein is CASSPDRAFSGNTIYF.

The chain recombines TRBV7-9 with TRBJ2-3, with 8 bases that match TRBD2. The trim removed 5 bases at V and 4 bases at J, leaving 11 bases unmatched. The CDR3 loop spans 16 amino acids. CDR1 and CDR2 (germline): SEHNR, FQNEAQ (reference sequence). Written as DNA, the CDR3 is TGTGCCAGCAGCGGGTTCGGGACTAGGGGGGCAGATACGCAGTATTTT. Residues: CASSGFGTRGADTQYF.

V usage is TRBV7-2 and J usage is TRBJ2-1, with 15 bases aligning to TRBD2. Germline values: CDR1 SGHTA, CDR2 FQGNSA. There are 17 residues in the CDR3. Trimming cost V 7 bases and J 2 bases; bases outside gene matches: 6. In nucleotides, the CDR3 is TGTGCCAGCAAGGGACTAGCGGGAGGAGGGGCCTACAATGAGCAGTTCTTC. Residues: CASKGLAGGGAYNEQFF.

The chain recombines TRBV7-9 with TRBJ1-1; D gene ambiguous. Germline V gene data show CDR1 as SEHNR and CDR2 as FQNEAQ (reference sequence). This CDR3 is 16 amino acids long. V lost 2 bases and J lost 1, with 14 bases in between. CDR3 sequence reads: CASSLSGGRRNTEAFF. The CDR3 DNA reads TGTGCCAGCAGCTTAAGCGGAGGCAGGCGGAACACTGAAGCTTTCTTT. Variable domain in full (rest from reference TRBV7-9 and TRBJ1-1): DTGVSQNPRHKITKRGQNVTFRCDPISEHNRLYWYRQTLGQGPEFLTYFQNEAQLEKSRLLSDRFSAERPKGSFSTLEIQRTEQGDSAMYLCASSLSGGRRNTEAFFGQGTRLTVV.

This clone is a singleton in its sample. The rearrangement joins TRBV3-1 (or the pseudogene TRBV3-2) to TRBJ1-3, with 7 bases fitting TRBD1. V shed 0 bases, J shed 4 bases, and the junction held 6 bases outside the gene matches. The germline CDR1 and CDR2 sequences are LGHDT and YNNKEL (reference sequence). This CDR3 is 16 amino acids long. CDR3: CASSQDPRGVGNTIYF. Written as DNA, the CDR3 is TGTGCCAGCAGCCAAGATCCCAGGGGGGTAGGAAACACCATATATTTT.

This chain links TRBV10-3 with TRBJ2-3; 8 bases are shared with TRBD1. This CDR3 has 15 residues. Germline CDR1 reads ENHRY; CDR2 reads SYGVKD. V lost 7 bases, J lost 2 bases, and 8 bases stayed unmatched. CDR3 DNA: TGTGCCATCACCCCTGGACAGGGCCCCACAGATACGCAGTATTTT. This encodes CAITPGQGPTDTQYF.

This rearrangement joins TRBV5-1 to TRBJ2-5; D is unresolved. This CDR3 is built from 13 residues. Germline-derived CDR1 and CDR2 are SGHRS and YFSETQ. Trimming cost V 2 bases and J 5 bases, with 10 bases left between them. The CDR3 DNA reads TGCGCCAGCAGCTTTGAACTTCGCGAGACCCAGTACTTC. Its translation is CASSFELRETQYF.

This clone has more than one count but fewer than ten. The V call is TRBV5-1, the J call TRBJ1-2; TRBD1 is a possible D gene (5 bases). CDR1 and CDR2 from the germline V gene are SGHRS and YFSETQ. The CDR3 contains 14 residues. V was clipped by 3 bases and J by 3 bases, with 12 bases between them. CDR3 loop: CASSSDQGDYGYTF. As DNA, the CDR3 is TGCGCCAGCAGCTCTGATCAGGGTGACTATGGCTACACCTTC.

This clone has only one observation. This rearrangement joins TRBV7-2 to TRBJ2-3; a possible D gene is TRBD2 (5 bases). V lost 5 bases and J lost 0, with 9 bases in between. CDR3 length: 14 residues. In germline, CDR1 is SGHTA, CDR2 FQGNSA. The CDR3 region has the DNA TGTGCCAGCAGCCTGCGGGCTAGCACAGATACGCAGTATTTT. This sequence encodes CASSLRASTDTQYF.

V and J are TRBV2 and TRBJ1-3, with D perhaps TRBD1 (5 bases). Per germline, CDR1 SNHLY and CDR2 FYNNEI. V was clipped by 6 bases and J by 0 bases, with 6 bases between them. CDR3 size: 13 residues. The CDR3 DNA reads TGTGCCAGCAGGACAGCCTCTGGAAACACCATATATTTT. Amino acids: CASRTASGNTIYF.